What follows are 18 T cell receptor beta chains derived from one specimen sequenced in a study of cytomegalovirus exposure and HLA in healthy donors. Primers: 60 Vbeta forward and 13 Jbeta reverse. Generated by immunoSEQ multiplex PCR, the TCRdb table keeps only in-frame clones and is missing some. This sample's clone table lists 150,000 to 200,000 clones. Material for sequencing was PBMCs. These receptors were taken from an older woman in good health and CMV-seronegative.

J is TRBJ1-3 and V is TRBV5-4, with 7 bases lining up with TRBD1. The ends lost 4 bases at V and 0 bases at J; junction bases unmatched: 4. Germline-derived CDR1 and CDR2 are SGHNT and YYREEE (reference sequence). CDR3 length: 15 residues. CDR3 DNA: TGTGCCAGCAGCATGGGACAGAGCTCTGGAAACACCATATATTTT. This codes for CASSMGQSSGNTIYF.

V and J are TRBV7-9 and TRBJ1-1; D gene uncertain. Germline CDR1 is SEHNR and CDR2 is FQNEAQ (reference sequence). V lost 2 bases and J lost 1, with 14 bases in between. The CDR3 consists of 16 residues. The CDR3 coding sequence is TGTGCCAGCAGCTTAAGGAGAGGCGCCGGGAACACTGAAGCTTTCTTT. This codes for CASSLRRGAGNTEAFF. The full variable domain, its missing parts supplied by reference TRBV7-9 and TRBJ1-1, is DTGVSQNPRHKITKRGQNVTFRCDPISEHNRLYWYRQTLGQGPEFLTYFQNEAQLEKSRLLSDRFSAERPKGSFSTLEIQRTEQGDSAMYLCASSLRRGAGNTEAFFGQGTRLTVV.

The J gene is TRBJ1-5, the V gene TRBV5-5; D gene unclear. Trimming removed 3 bases from V and 5 bases from J, with 12 bases in between. CDR3 length: 14 amino acids. Germline V gene lookup returns CDR1 SGHKS and CDR2 YYEKEE (reference sequence). The CDR3 sequence is CASSSDQDYQPQHF. Written as DNA, the CDR3 is TGTGCCAGCAGCTCCGACCAGGACTATCAGCCCCAGCATTTT.

The CDR3 loop is CASSPGTDEQYF. The CDR3, as DNA: TGTGCCAGCAGCCCCGGGACAGACGAGCAGTACTTC. The chain is built from TRBV13 and TRBJ2-7; 7 positions match TRBD1. Germline V lookup: CDR1 PRHDT, CDR2 FYEKMQ (reference sequence). V was clipped by 5 bases and J by 5 bases; unmatched bases: 3. The CDR3 spans 12 residues.

The V and J genes are TRBV6-5 and TRBJ2-5, with TRBD2 identical over 10 bases. This CDR3 is built from 15 residues. Trimming cost V 6 bases and J 5 bases; bases outside gene matches: 9. From germline, CDR1 is MNHEY and CDR2 SVGAGI. The CDR3 nucleotides read TGTGCCAGCAGACAAGCGGGAGGGCCGGGGGAGACCCAGTACTTC. Translated: CASRQAGGPGETQYF.

The chain combines TRBV10-1 with TRBJ2-7, with 7 bases aligning to TRBD2. Germline trimming cut 5 bases from V and 1 base from J; bases unmatched to any gene: 5. The CDR3 covers 14 residues. Germline CDR1 reads WNHNN; CDR2 reads SYGVQD (reference sequence). CDR3 DNA: TGCGCCAGCAGTTTCGGCGGGAGTTCCTACGAGCAGTACTTC. Translation: CASSFGGSSYEQYF.

The chain joins TRBV30 to TRBJ2-2; D gene uncertain. Trimming took off 1 base at V and 1 base at J, with 7 bases between the two ends. This CDR3 spans 14 amino acids. Per germline, CDR1 GTSNPN and CDR2 SVGIG (reference sequence). The CDR3 DNA reads TGTGCCTGGAGTGGTCAAATGAACACCGGGGAGCTGTTTTTT. This gives the protein CAWSGQMNTGELFF.

In regard to this clone: The DNA is omitted, as the CDR3 cannot be located on it reliably, and the CDR3 follows TCRdb's listing. The CDR3 is CASSKVGQGNCSTNEKLFF. The chain joins TRBV21-1 to TRBJ1-4; the D segment call TRBD1 is taken from the table without a DNA check. TRBV21-1 has pseudogene status. The CDR3 adds up to 19 amino acids, both ends counted.

This chain connects TRBV7-9 to TRBJ2-7; D possibly corresponds to TRBD1 (6 bases). The CDR3 has 14 amino acids. Germline V gene lookup returns CDR1 SEHNR and CDR2 FQNEAQ (reference sequence). With 5 bases removed from V and 5 bases from J, the gap between germline ends came to 16 bases. CDR3 amino acids: CASSHRDPGHEQYF. CDR3 nucleotides: TGTGCCAGCAGCCACAGGGACCCCGGGCACGAGCAGTACTTC.

This chain links TRBV7-9 with TRBJ1-3; no definite D call. Trimming cost V 1 base and J 0 bases, with 7 bases left between them. This CDR3 has 15 amino acids. From germline, CDR1 is SEHNR and CDR2 FQNEAQ (reference sequence). CDR3 coding DNA: TGTGCCAGCAGCTTAGGATGGGCCTCTGGAAACACCATATATTTT. Protein: CASSLGWASGNTIYF. Full variable domain (rest looked up from reference TRBV7-9 and TRBJ1-3): DTGVSQNPRHKITKRGQNVTFRCDPISEHNRLYWYRQTLGQGPEFLTYFQNEAQLEKSRLLSDRFSAERPKGSFSTLEIQRTEQGDSAMYLCASSLGWASGNTIYFGEGSWLTVV.

The rearrangement uses TRBV4-3 and TRBJ1-1, with TRBD1 identical over 7 bases. The J segment lost 4 bases and the V segment lost 0 bases, leaving 5 bases of the junction unmatched. This CDR3 has 15 amino acids. Per the germline V gene, CDR1 is LGHNA and CDR2 is YSLEER. CDR3 sequence: CASSQDTQGGTEAFF. The CDR3 nucleotides read TGCGCCAGCAGCCAAGATACCCAGGGGGGCACTGAAGCTTTCTTT.

The gene calls are TRBV19 and TRBJ2-6; tentatively, D is TRBD1 (5 bases). Between the trimmed V and J ends, which lost 3 bases and 0 bases, there was a span of 12 bases. The CDR3 totals 17 residues. From germline, CDR1 is LNHDA and CDR2 SQIVND (reference sequence). CDR3 nucleotides: TGTGCCAGTAGTATCCCCTACACAGGCTCTGGGGCCAACGTCCTGACTTTC. Translation: CASSIPYTGSGANVLTF.

The chain joins TRBV7-6 to TRBJ1-2; D ambiguous. This CDR3 spans 13 amino acids. V lost 2 bases to trimming and J lost 7 bases, with 11 bases between them. The V gene's germline CDR1 is SGHVS and CDR2 FNYEAQ. The CDR3 bases are TGTGCCAGCAGCTTAAGGAGGGAGGGTGGCTACACCTTC. Its protein is CASSLRREGGYTF.

V usage is TRBV13 and J usage is TRBJ2-7; TRBD2 matches 11 bases. CDR1 and CDR2 from the germline V gene are PRHDT and FYEKMQ (reference sequence). The CDR3 spans 15 residues. The J segment lost 4 bases and the V segment lost 5 bases, leaving 7 bases of the junction unmatched. CDR3 nucleotides: TGTGCCAGCAGCCCCCTTAGCGGGGGGGATTACGAGCAGTACTTC. Translated: CASSPLSGGDYEQYF.

This sequence joins TRBV25-1 and TRBJ2-1; TRBD1 matches 9 bases. The CDR3 totals 15 residues. Looked up from germline, CDR1 is MGHDK and CDR2 is SYGVNS. V shed 6 bases, J shed 8 bases, and the junction held 11 bases outside the gene matches. The CDR3 sequence: CASSATGTGFDEQFF. The CDR3 DNA follows: TGTGCCAGCAGCGCCACCGGGACAGGGTTCGATGAGCAGTTCTTC.

The chain couples TRBV19 to TRBJ2-6; 9 bases map to TRBD1. V was pared by 5 bases and J by 2 bases, with 7 bases of the junction left unmatched. CDR3 length: 17 amino acids. Germline V lookup: CDR1 LNHDA, CDR2 SQIVND (reference sequence). The CDR3 reads CASSSGQGRPGANVLTF. The DNA of the CDR3 is TGTGCCAGTAGTTCGGGACAGGGACGGCCTGGGGCCAACGTCCTGACTTTC.

The CDR3 DNA follows: TGTGCCTCCAGAGGCAGCTCGCCTAACACTGAAGCTTTCTTT. Protein product: CASRGSSPNTEAFF. This rearrangement joins TRBV2 to TRBJ1-1; D gene ambiguous. Per germline, CDR1 SNHLY and CDR2 FYNNEI. V lost 11 bases to trimming and J lost 2 bases, with 18 bases between them. CDR3 length: 14 amino acids.

This chain links TRBV2 with TRBJ2-1; the D is unclear. There are 16 residues in the CDR3. Trimming removed 2 bases at V and 0 bases at J, with 11 bases between. Germline CDR1 is SNHLY and CDR2 is FYNNEI. Here the CDR3 DNA reads TGTGCCAGCAGTGAAAGAGGCATAAGCTCCTACAATGAGCAGTTCTTC. Its translation: CASSERGISSYNEQFF. The variable domain in full, with the rest retrieved from reference TRBV2 and TRBJ2-1, is EPEVTQTPSHQVTQMGQEVILRCVPISNHLYFYWYRQILGQKVEFLVSFYNNEISEKSEIFDDQFSVERPDGSNFTLKIRSTKLEDSAMYFCASSERGISSYNEQFFGPGTRLTVL.